This T cell receptor beta chain is drawn from a study of human versus mouse CDR3 diversity and MHC coevolution. In the case of this clone: Its antigen is not identified.

The CDR3 length is 15 residues. The V gene's germline CDR1 is SGHVS and CDR2 FNYEAQ. With 5 bases clipped from V and 2 bases from J, the junction kept 2 bases outside the gene matches. Assay: immunoSEQ multiplex PCR; the TCRdb copy retains only in-frame clones and omits some. The data contain some 82,000 clones, around 95% of them singletons. Whole-study findings and limits: Compared with mice, human CDR3s carried more deletions and insertions on average.

The J gene is TRBJ2-2, the V gene TRBV7-6, with TRBD1 identical over 10 bases. The sequenced material came from naive CD4+ T cells from blood. Subset meaning: CD45RO-negative CD62L-positive naive CD4 T cells. The receptor was isolated from a person aged 25 to 75 in good health. Here the CDR3 reads CASSPTGGNTGELFF. As DNA, the CDR3 is TGTGCCAGCAGCCCGACAGGGGGCAACACCGGGGAGCTGTTTTTT.